The clone carrying this T cell receptor (beta chain) appeared a few times. CDR1 is MNHNS and CDR2 is SASEGT in the germline V gene. This CDR3 region has 15 residues. V lost 2 bases and J lost 0; bases outside the gene matches: 1. The data belong to a study of T cell changes during pregnancy in multiple sclerosis. TCRdb's copy holds only in-frame clones and misses some; the assay was immunoSEQ multiplex PCR. This repertoire shows 26,000 or so clones, about 90% found once; its top ten account for more than 4%. The sample consisted of peripheral blood, taken in the first trimester of pregnancy. The receptor's source is a female donor in good health, enrolled as a control in a pregnancy study. The V and J genes are TRBV6-1 and TRBJ2-3; 8 bases map to TRBD2. CDR3 protein: CASSEIAGSTDTQYF. The CDR3 coding sequence is TGTGCCAGCAGTGAAATAGCGGGGAGCACAGATACGCAGTATTTT.